This T cell receptor beta chain was documented in a study of T cells in women clearing cervical HPV infection. Looking at the study overall: Cases' blood sampling followed lesion detection by median around 160 days (90 to 200).

V was pared by 5 bases and J by 7 bases, with 6 bases of the junction left unmatched. The CDR3 spans 14 residues. Assay used: immunoSEQ multiplex PCR; TCRdb lists only in-frame clones, some missing. The sample is made up of tens of thousands of clones, and the top ten hold 6% to 7.5% of it. Considering frequency, this clone is medium-sized. The read halts 3 residues ahead of the CDR3 end, with the missing end drawn from the germline J gene. The J gene is TRBJ2-4, the V gene TRBV12-3 or TRBV12-4; the match to TRBD1 covers 9 bases. What was sequenced was blood buffy coat. This sequence originates from a woman aged 18-70 years with a cervical HPV16 infection that either progressed to CIN3+ or cleared (not recorded which). CDR3 DNA, as far as it was read: TGTGCCAGCAGTCCCTCGGGACAGGGTAACATT. This encodes CASSPSGQGNI. The CDR3, in full, reads CASSPSGQGNIQYF.